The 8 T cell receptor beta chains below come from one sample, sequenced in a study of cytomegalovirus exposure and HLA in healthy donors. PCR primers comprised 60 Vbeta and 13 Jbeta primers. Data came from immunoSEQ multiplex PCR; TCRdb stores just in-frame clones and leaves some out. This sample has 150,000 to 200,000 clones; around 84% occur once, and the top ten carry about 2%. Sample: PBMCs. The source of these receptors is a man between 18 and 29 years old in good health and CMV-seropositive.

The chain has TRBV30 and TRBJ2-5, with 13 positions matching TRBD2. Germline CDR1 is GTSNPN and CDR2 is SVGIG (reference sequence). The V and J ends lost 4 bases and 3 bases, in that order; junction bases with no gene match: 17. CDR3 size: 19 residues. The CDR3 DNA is TGTGCCTGGACCCAATCCTTAACTAGCGGGGGGGCTGTAAAAGAGACCCAGTACTTC. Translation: CAWTQSLTSGGAVKETQYF.

CDR3 sequence (DNA): TGTGCCAGCAGCTTAGCCCCCCTGCGGGGGGGTTTACGGAACCAATATACGCAGTATTTT. This translates into CASSLAPLRGGLRNQYTQYF. This chain joins TRBV13 and TRBJ2-3, with TRBD2 identical over 9 bases. The CDR3 extends over 20 amino acids. CDR1 and CDR2 from the germline V gene are PRHDT and FYEKMQ (reference sequence). V dropped 1 base and J dropped 7; count of bases not matched to a gene: 21.

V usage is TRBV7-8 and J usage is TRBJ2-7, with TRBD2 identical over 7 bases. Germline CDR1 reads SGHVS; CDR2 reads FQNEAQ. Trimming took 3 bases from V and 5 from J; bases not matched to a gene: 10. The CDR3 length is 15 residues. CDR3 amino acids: CASSFGEGEIHEQYF. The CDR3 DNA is TGTGCCAGCAGCTTCGGGGAGGGAGAAATCCACGAGCAGTACTTC.

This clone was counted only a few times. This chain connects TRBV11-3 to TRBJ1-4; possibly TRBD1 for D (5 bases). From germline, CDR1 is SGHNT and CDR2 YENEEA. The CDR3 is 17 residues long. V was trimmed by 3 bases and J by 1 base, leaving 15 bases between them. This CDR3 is CASSFLPGTQTNEKLFF. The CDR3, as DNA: TGTGCCAGCAGCTTCCTGCCAGGGACTCAAACTAATGAAAAACTGTTTTTT.

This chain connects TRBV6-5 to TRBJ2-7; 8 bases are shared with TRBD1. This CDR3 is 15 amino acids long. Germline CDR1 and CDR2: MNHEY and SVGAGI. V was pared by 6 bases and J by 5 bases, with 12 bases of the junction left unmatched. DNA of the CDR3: TGTGCCAGCAGCCCCGGACAGGGTATGGGCCACGAGCAGTACTTC. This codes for CASSPGQGMGHEQYF.

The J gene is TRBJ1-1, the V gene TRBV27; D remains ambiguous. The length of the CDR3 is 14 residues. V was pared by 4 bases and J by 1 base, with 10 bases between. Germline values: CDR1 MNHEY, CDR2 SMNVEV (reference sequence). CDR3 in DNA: TGTGCCAGCAGTTACGATCTGAGGAACACTGAAGCTTTCTTT. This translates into CASSYDLRNTEAFF.

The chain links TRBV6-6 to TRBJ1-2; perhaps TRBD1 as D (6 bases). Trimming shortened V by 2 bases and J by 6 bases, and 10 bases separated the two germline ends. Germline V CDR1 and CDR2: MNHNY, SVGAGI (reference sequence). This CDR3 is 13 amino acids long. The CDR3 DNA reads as TGTGCCAGCAGTTACAACAGGGAGAATGGCTACACCTTC. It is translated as CASSYNRENGYTF.

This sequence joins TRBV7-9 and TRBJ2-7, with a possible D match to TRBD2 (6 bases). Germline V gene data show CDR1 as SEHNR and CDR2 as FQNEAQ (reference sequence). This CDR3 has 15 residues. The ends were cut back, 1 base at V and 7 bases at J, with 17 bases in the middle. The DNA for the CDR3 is TGTGCCAGCAGCTTAGTAGGGACTTTGTCTTATGAGCAGTACTTC. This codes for CASSLVGTLSYEQYF.